This TCR beta chain was documented in a study of blood T cell repertoires in COVID-19. Study in general: Material from acute and convalescent COVID-19 was sourced from the United States, Italy and Spain.

Some clones are missing from TCRdb's copy, which holds only in-frame ones; the method was immunoSEQ multiplex PCR. The top ten hold more than 9% of the sample, which has around 97,000 clones, about 80% seen once. The germline V gene encodes CDR1 KGHDR and CDR2 SFDVKD. V lost 3 bases to trimming and J lost 7 bases, with 8 bases between them. The CDR3 covers 12 residues. This receptor was obtained from an older man with acute or convalescent COVID-19. Source material: peripheral blood. The rearrangement joins TRBV24-1 to TRBJ1-2; D unclear. The CDR3 loop is CATSDEGFGYTF. The CDR3 coding sequence is TGTGCCACCAGTGATGAGGGATTTGGCTACACCTTC.